This T cell receptor beta chain was found in a study of control samples from healthy donors and cancer patients. Assay used: immunoSEQ multiplex PCR; TCRdb lists only in-frame clones, some missing. The sample comprises roughly 370,000 clones, 75% to 95% of which are singletons, and more than 6% rests with the top ten. Germline V gives CDR1 SGHTS, CDR2 YDEGEE. The CDR3 has 12 residues. Between the trimmed V and J ends, which lost 4 bases and 7 bases, there was a span of 9 bases. Sequenced material: PBMCs. This clonotype originated in a man aged 40-50 years with head and neck cancer. The rearrangement links TRBV5-8 to TRBJ2-1; D remains ambiguous. The CDR3 loop is CASSPLKNEQFF. The CDR3 DNA is TGTGCCAGCAGCCCTTTAAAGAATGAGCAGTTCTTC.